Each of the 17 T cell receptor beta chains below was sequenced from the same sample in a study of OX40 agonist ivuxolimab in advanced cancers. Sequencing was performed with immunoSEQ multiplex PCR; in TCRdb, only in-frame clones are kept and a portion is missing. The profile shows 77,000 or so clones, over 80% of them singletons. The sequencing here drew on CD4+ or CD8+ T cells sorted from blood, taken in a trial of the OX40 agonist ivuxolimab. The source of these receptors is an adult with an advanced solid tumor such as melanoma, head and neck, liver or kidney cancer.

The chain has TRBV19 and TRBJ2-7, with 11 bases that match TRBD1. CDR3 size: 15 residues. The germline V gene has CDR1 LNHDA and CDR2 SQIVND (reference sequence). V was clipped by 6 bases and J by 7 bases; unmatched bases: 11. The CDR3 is CASSEGQGAGEEQYF. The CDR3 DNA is TGTGCCAGTAGCGAAGGACAGGGGGCGGGGGAGGAGCAGTACTTC.

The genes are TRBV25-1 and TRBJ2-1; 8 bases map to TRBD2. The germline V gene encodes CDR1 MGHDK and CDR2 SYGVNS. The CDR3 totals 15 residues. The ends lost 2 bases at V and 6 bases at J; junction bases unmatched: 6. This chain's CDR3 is CASSEPGLVVNEQFF. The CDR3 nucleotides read TGTGCCAGCAGTGAACCGGGACTAGTTGTCAATGAGCAGTTCTTC.

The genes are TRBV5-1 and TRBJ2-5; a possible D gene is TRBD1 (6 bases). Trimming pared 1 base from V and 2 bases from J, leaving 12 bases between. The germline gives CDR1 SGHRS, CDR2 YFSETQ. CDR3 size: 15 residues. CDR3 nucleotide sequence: TGCGCCAGCAGCTTGTTTGGGGGCGGGCAAGAGACCCAGTACTTC. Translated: CASSLFGGGQETQYF. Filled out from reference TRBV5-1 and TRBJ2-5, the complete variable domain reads KAGVTQTPRYLIKTRGQQVTLSCSPISGHRSVSWYQQTPGQGLQFLFEYFSETQRNKGNFPGRFSGRQFSNSRSEMNVSTLELGDSALYLCASSLFGGGQETQYFGPGTRLLVL.

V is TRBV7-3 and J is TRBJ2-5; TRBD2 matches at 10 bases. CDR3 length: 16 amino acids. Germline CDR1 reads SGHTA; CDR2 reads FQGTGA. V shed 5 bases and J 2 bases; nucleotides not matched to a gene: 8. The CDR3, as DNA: TGTGCCAGCAGCCCAAGACTAGCGGGTCCTCAAGAGACCCAGTACTTC. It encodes CASSPRLAGPQETQYF.

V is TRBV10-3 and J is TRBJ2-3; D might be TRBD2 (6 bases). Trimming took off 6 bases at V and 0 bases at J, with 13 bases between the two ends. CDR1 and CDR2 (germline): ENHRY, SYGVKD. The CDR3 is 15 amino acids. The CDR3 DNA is TGTGCCATCAGGACGGGAGAGATTAGCACAGATACGCAGTATTTT. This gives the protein CAIRTGEISTDTQYF.

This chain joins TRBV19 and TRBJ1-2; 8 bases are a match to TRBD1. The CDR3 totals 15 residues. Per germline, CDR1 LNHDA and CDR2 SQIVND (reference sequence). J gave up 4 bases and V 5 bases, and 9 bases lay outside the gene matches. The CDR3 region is CASSSPGGAGYGYTF. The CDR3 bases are TGTGCCAGTAGTTCTCCAGGGGGCGCCGGCTATGGCTACACCTTC.

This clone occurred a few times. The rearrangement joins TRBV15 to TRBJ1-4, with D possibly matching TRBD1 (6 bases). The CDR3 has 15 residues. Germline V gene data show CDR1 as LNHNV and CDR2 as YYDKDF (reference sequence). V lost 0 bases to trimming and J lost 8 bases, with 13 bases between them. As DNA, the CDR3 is TGTGCCACCAGCAGAGATGGGGGGCCCCAGGAAAAACTGTTTTTT. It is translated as CATSRDGGPQEKLFF.

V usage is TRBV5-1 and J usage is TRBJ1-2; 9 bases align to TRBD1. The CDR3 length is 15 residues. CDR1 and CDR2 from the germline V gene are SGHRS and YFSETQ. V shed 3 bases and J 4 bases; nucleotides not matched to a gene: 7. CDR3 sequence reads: CASSSQGATSYGYTF. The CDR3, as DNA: TGCGCCAGCAGCTCACAGGGGGCGACCTCCTATGGCTACACCTTC.

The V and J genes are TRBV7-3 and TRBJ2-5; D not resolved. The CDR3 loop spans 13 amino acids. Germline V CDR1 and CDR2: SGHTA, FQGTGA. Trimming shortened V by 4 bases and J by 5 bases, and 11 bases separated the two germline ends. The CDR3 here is CASSSSLQETQYF. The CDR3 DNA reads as TGTGCCAGCAGCTCGTCACTACAGGAGACCCAGTACTTC.

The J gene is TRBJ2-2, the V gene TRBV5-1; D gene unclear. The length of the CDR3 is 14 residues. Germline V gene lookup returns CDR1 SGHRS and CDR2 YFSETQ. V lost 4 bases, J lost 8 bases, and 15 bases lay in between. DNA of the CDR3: TGCGCCAGCAGCCTTACCTCTAGTGGGGGGGAGCTGTTTTTT. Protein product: CASSLTSSGGELFF. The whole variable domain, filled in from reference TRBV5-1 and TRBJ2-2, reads KAGVTQTPRYLIKTRGQQVTLSCSPISGHRSVSWYQQTPGQGLQFLFEYFSETQRNKGNFPGRFSGRQFSNSRSEMNVSTLELGDSALYLCASSLTSSGGELFFGEGSRLTVL.

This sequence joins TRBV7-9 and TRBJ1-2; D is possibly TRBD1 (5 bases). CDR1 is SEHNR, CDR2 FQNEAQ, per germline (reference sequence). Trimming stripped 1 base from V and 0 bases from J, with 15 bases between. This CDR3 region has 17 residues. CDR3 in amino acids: CASSLEWGRTSNYGYTF. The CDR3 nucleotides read TGTGCCAGCAGCTTAGAGTGGGGCAGGACATCTAACTATGGCTACACCTTC.

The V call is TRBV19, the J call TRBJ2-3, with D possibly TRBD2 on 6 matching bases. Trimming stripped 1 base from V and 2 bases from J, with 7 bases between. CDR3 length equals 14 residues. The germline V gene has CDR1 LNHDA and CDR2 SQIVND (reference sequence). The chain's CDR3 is CASSIVADTDTQYF. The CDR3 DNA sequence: TGTGCCAGTAGTATAGTAGCGGACACAGATACGCAGTATTTT.

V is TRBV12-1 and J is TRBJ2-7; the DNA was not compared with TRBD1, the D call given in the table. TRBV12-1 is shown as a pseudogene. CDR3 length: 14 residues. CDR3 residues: CASSFGDRVDEQYF. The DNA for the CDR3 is TGTGCCAGCAGCTTTGGTGACAGGGTGGACGAGCAGTACTTC.

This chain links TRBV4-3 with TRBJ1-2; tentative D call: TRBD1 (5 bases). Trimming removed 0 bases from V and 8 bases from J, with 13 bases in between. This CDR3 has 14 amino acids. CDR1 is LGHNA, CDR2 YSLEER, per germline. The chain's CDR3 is CASSQDFGGVGYTF. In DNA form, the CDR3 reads TGCGCCAGCAGCCAAGATTTTGGAGGGGTGGGCTACACCTTC.

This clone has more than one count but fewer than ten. CDR3: CASSLLTGRNTEAFF. The DNA of the CDR3 is TGCGCCAGCAGCTTACTAACCGGGAGGAACACTGAAGCTTTCTTT. The V call is TRBV5-1, the J call TRBJ1-1; D gene unclear. V was shortened by 2 bases and J by 1 base, with 12 bases between the two germline ends. CDR3 length equals 15 residues. Germline assignment: CDR1 SGHRS and CDR2 YFSETQ.

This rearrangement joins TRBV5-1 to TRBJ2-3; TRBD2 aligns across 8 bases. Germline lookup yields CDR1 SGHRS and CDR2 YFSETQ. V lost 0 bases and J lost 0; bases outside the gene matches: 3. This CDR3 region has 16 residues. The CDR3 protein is CASSLALAGSTDTQYF. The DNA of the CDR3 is TGCGCCAGCAGCTTGGCGCTAGCGGGTAGCACAGATACGCAGTATTTT.

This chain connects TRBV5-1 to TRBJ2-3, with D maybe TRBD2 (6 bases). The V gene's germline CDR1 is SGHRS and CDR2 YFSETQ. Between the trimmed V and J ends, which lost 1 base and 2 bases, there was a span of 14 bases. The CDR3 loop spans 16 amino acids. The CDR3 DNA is TGCGCCAGCAGCTTGAATGGCGGGGTTAACACAGATACGCAGTATTTT. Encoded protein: CASSLNGGVNTDTQYF.